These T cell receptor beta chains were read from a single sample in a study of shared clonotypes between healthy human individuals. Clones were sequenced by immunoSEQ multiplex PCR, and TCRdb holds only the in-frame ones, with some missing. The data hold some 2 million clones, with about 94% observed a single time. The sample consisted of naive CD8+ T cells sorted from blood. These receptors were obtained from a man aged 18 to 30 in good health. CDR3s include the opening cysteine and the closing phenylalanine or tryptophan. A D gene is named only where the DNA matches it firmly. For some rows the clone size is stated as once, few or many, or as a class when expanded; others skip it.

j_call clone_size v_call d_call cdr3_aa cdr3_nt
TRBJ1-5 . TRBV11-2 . CASSLGAGDDQPQHF TGTGCCAGCAGCTTAGGGGCAGGGGATGATCAGCCCCAGCATTTT
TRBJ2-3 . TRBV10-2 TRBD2 CASSSGTSVTDTQYF TGCGCCAGCAGCTCCGGGACTAGCGTCACAGATACGCAGTATTTT
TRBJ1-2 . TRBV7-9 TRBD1 CASSSGQALANYGYTF TGTGCCAGCAGCTCCGGACAGGCCCTAGCTAACTATGGCTACACCTTC
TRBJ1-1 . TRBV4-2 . CASSPPEGVNTEAFF TGTGCCAGCAGCCCCCCCGAGGGGGTAAACACTGAAGCTTTCTTT
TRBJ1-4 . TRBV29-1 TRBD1 CSVEFRGASEKLFF TGCAGCGTTGAATTCAGGGGGGCTTCTGAAAAACTGTTTTTT
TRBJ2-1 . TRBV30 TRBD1 CALDRRGPMKQFF TGTGCCTTGGACCGTAGGGGGCCAATGAAGCAGTTCTTC
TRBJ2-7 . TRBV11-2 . CASSFGADLISYEQYF TGTGCCAGCAGCTTTGGGGCCGACCTGATCTCCTACGAGCAGTACTTC
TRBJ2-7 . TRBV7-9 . CASSTGRYEQYF TGTGCCAGCAGCACCGGACGCTACGAGCAGTACTTC
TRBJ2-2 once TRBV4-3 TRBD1 CASSQLPQGAAGELFF TGCGCCAGCAGCCAGCTTCCCCAGGGGGCGGCCGGGGAGCTGTTTTTT
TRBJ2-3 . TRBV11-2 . CASRPATDTQYF TGTGCCAGCCGCCCGGCCACAGATACGCAGTATTTT
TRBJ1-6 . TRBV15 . CATSPLGSAAVNSPLHF TGTGCCACCAGCCCGCTGGGAAGTGCTGCGGTTAATTCACCCCTCCACTTT
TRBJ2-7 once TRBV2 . CASSEALGLEQYF TGTGCCAGCAGTGAAGCGCTGGGCCTGGAGCAGTACTTC
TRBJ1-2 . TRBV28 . CASSPLDGYYGYTF TGTGCCAGCAGTCCGTTGGACGGATACTATGGCTACACCTTC
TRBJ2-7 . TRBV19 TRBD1 CASTPGQSYEQYF TGTGCCAGTACCCCGGGACAGTCCTACGAGCAGTACTTC
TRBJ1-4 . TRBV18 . CASSPPKGGGVGEKLFF TGTGCCAGCTCACCACCCAAGGGAGGAGGGGTCGGTGAAAAACTGTTTTTT
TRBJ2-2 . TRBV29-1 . CSVEFLASPGELFF TGCAGCGTAGAGTTCTTAGCGTCCCCCGGGGAGCTGTTTTTT
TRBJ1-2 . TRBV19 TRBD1 CAIWTGANYGYTF TGTGCCATCTGGACAGGGGCTAACTATGGCTACACCTTC
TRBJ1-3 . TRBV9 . CASSVGFFGTSGNTIYF TGTGCCAGCAGCGTAGGTTTTTTCGGGACATCTGGAAACACCATATATTTT
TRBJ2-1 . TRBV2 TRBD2 CANSPGTSGGAGYNEQFF TGTGCCAACTCCCCCGGGACTAGCGGGGGGGCGGGTTACAATGAGCAGTTCTTC
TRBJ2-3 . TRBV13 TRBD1 CASSSTGSDTQYF TGTGCCAGCAGCTCGACAGGGTCAGATACGCAGTATTTT
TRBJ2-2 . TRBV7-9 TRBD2 CASSGHWTSGAGELFF TGTGCCAGCAGCGGCCATTGGACTAGTGGAGCCGGGGAGCTGTTTTTT
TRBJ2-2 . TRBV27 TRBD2 CASRILAPNTGELFF TGTGCCAGCAGAATACTAGCGCCGAACACCGGGGAGCTGTTTTTT
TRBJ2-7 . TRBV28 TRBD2 CASSTGRGGAYEQYF TGTGCCAGCAGTACCGGTCGGGGGGGAGCCTACGAGCAGTACTTC
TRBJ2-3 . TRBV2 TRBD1 CASSDMDRGTDTQYF TGTGCCAGCAGTGACATGGACAGGGGCACAGATACGCAGTATTTT
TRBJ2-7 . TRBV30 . CAWSVGQGLSYEQYF TGTGCCTGGAGTGTGGGGCAGGGCCTTAGCTACGAGCAGTACTTC
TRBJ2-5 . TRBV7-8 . CASSLIGAQETQYF TGTGCCAGCAGCTTGATCGGGGCCCAAGAGACCCAGTACTTC
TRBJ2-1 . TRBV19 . CASSIPPEQFF TGTGCCAGTAGTATCCCCCCAGAGCAGTTCTTC
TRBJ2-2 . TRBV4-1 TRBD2 CASSQDASGGVWTGELFF TGCGCCAGCAGCCAAGACGCGTCGGGAGGAGTTTGGACCGGGGAGCTGTTTTTT
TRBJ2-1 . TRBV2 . CASTLMRGYNEQFF TGTGCCAGCACTTTGATGAGGGGATACAATGAGCAGTTCTTC
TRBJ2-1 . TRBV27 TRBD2 CASRRLAGVDEQFF TGTGCCAGCAGGAGACTAGCGGGAGTTGATGAGCAGTTCTTC
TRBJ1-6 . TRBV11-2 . CASSFDSYNSPLHF TGTGCCAGCAGCTTTGACTCCTATAATTCACCCCTCCACTTT
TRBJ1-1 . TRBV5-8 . CASSPPAGAGTEAFF TGTGCCAGCAGCCCCCCCGCCGGGGCAGGGACTGAAGCTTTCTTT
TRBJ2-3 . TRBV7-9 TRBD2 CATAGREIADTQYF TGTGCCACCGCCGGGCGGGAGATCGCAGATACGCAGTATTTT
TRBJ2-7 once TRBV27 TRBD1 CASSLWDSTYEQYF TGTGCCAGCAGTTTATGGGACAGCACCTACGAGCAGTACTTC
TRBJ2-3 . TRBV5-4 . CASSLGLVSTDTQYF TGTGCCAGCAGCTTGGGACTAGTGAGCACAGATACGCAGTATTTT
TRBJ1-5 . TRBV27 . CASSSSQGLDQPQHF TGTGCCAGCAGTTCATCACAGGGCTTGGATCAGCCCCAGCATTTT
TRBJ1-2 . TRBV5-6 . CASSFEGGADGYTF TGTGCCAGCAGCTTCGAGGGAGGGGCGGATGGCTACACCTTC
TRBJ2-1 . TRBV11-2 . CASSSVSYNEQFF TGTGCCAGCAGTAGCGTTTCCTACAATGAGCAGTTCTTC
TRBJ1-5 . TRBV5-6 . CASSSRNQPQHF TGTGCCAGCAGCTCACGGAATCAGCCCCAGCATTTT
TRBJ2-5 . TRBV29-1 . CSATDREGQETQYF TGCAGCGCGACCGACAGGGAGGGACAAGAGACCCAGTACTTC
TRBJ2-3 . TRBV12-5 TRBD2 CASGLLAGGADTQYF TGTGCTAGTGGCCTACTAGCGGGAGGCGCAGATACGCAGTATTTT
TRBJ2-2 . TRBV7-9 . CASSFSGSGDSTGELFF TGTGCCAGCAGCTTCAGCGGTTCAGGGGATTCCACCGGGGAGCTGTTTTTT
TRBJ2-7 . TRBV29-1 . CSVVGPSSYEQYF TGCAGCGTTGTGGGGCCCAGCTCCTACGAGCAGTACTTC
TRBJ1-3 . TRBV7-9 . CASSFPRNTIYF TGTGCCAGCAGCTTCCCCCGGAACACCATATATTTT
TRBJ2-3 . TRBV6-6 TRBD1 CASSYFRDRRDTQYF TGTGCCAGCAGTTACTTCCGGGACAGGAGGGATACGCAGTATTTT
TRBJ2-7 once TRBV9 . CASSVGQATYEQYF TGTGCCAGCAGCGTAGGACAGGCTACCTACGAGCAGTACTTC
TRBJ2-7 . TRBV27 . CASSRTGTTLQQYF TGTGCCAGCAGCCGGACGGGGACCACCTTGCAGCAGTACTTC
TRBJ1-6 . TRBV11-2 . CASRHTGHSSPLHF TGTGCCAGCAGACATACAGGGCATAGTTCACCCCTCCACTTT
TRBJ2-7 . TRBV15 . CATSRGDENYEQYF TGTGCCACCAGCAGAGGGGACGAAAACTACGAGCAGTACTTC
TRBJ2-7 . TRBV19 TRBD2 CASSIGPGLAYEQYF TGTGCCAGTAGTATCGGTCCGGGACTAGCCTACGAGCAGTACTTC
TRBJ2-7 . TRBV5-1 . CASMGRPTTYEQYF TGCGCCAGCATGGGACGGCCTACAACCTACGAGCAGTACTTC
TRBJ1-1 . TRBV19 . CASSIHPGNGLNTEAFF TGTGCCAGTAGTATTCACCCAGGGAACGGATTGAACACTGAAGCTTTCTTT
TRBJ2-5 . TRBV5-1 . CASSLQGQGETQYF TGCGCCAGCAGCTTACAAGGCCAGGGGGAGACCCAGTACTTC
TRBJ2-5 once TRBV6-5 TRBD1 CASSYSLQGAPETQYF TGTGCCAGCAGTTACTCTTTACAGGGGGCCCCAGAGACCCAGTACTTC
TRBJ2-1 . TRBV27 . CASRPRLRQDLPYNEQFF TGTGCCAGCAGGCCCCGACTTCGACAGGACCTTCCCTACAATGAGCAGTTCTTC